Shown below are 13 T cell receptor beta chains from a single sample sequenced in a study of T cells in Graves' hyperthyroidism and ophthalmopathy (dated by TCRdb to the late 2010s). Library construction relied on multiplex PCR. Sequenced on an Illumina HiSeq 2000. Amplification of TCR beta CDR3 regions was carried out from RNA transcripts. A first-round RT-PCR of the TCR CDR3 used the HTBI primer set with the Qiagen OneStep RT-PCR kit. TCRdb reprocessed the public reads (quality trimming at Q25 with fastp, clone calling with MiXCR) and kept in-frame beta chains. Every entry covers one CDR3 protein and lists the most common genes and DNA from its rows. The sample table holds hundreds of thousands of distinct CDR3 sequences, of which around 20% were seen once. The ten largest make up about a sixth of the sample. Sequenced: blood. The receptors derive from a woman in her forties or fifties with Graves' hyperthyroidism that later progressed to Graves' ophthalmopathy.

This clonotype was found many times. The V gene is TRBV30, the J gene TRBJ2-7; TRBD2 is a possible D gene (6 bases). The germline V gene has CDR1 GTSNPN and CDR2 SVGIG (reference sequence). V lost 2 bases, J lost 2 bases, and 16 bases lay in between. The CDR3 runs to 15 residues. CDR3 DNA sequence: TGTGCCTGGAGTTTAAAGGTGGAGGGTGCCTACGAGCAGTACTTC. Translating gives CAWSLKVEGAYEQYF. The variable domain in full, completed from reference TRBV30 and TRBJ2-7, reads SQTIHQWPATLVQPVGSPLSLECTVEGTSNPNLYWYRQAAGRGLQLLFYSVGIGQISSEVPQNLSASRPQDRQFILSSKKLLLSDSGFYLCAWSLKVEGAYEQYFGPGTRLTVT.

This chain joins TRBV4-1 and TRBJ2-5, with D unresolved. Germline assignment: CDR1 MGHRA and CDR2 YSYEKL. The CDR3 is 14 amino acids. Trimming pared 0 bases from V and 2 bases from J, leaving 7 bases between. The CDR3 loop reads CASSQETIQETQYF. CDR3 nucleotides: TGCGCCAGCAGCCAAGAAACTATACAAGAGACCCAGTACTTC.

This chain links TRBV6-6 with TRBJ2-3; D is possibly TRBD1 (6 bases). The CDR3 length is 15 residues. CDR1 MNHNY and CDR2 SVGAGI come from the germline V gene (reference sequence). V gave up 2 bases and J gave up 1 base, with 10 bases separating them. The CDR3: CASSYLGHGTDTQYF. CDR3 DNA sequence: TGTGCCAGCAGTTACCTGGGACACGGCACAGATACGCAGTATTTT.

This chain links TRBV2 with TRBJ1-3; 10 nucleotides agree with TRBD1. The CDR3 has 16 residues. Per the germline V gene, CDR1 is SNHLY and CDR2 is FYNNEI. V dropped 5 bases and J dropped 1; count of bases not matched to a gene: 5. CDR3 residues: CASSHRDRGSGNTIYF. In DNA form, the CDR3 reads TGTGCCAGCAGTCACCGGGACAGGGGTTCTGGAAACACCATATATTTT.

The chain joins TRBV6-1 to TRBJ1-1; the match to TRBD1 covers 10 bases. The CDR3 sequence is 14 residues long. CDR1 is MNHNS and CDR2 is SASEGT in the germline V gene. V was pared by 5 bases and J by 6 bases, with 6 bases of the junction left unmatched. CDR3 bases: TGTGCCAGCAGTCGCACCGGGACAGGGGCTGAAGCTTTCTTT. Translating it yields CASSRTGTGAEAFF.

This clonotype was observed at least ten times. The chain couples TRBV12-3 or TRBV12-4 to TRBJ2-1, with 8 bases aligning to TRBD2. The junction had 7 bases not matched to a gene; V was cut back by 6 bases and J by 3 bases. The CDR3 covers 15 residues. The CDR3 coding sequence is TGTGCCAGCAGGTTTGGCGGGGGGAACTACAATGAGCAGTTCTTC. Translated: CASRFGGGNYNEQFF.

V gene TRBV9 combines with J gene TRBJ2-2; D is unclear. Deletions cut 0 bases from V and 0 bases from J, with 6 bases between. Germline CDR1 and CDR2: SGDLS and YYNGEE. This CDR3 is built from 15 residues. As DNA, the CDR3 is TGTGCCAGCAGCGTAGGAAAACCGAACACCGGGGAGCTGTTTTTT. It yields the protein CASSVGKPNTGELFF.

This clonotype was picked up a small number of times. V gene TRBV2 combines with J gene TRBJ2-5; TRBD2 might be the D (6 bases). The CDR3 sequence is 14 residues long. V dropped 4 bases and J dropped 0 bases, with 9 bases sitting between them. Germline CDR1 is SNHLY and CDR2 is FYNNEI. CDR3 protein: CASSGRRDQETQYF. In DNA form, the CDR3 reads TGTGCCAGCAGTGGCAGGAGGGACCAAGAGACCCAGTACTTC.

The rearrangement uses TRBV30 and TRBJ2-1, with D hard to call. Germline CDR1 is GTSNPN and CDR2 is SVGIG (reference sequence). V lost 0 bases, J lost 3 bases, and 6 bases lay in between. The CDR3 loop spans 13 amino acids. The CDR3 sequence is CAWSVIRYNEQFF. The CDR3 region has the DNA TGTGCCTGGAGTGTAATCCGCTACAATGAGCAGTTCTTC.

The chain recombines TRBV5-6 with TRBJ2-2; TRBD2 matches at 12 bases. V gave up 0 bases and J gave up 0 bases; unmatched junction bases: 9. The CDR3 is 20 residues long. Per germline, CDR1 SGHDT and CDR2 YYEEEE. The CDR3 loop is CASSLANPSGGGPNTGELFF. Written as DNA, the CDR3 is TGTGCCAGCAGCTTGGCCAACCCTAGCGGGGGGGGCCCGAACACCGGGGAGCTGTTTTTT.

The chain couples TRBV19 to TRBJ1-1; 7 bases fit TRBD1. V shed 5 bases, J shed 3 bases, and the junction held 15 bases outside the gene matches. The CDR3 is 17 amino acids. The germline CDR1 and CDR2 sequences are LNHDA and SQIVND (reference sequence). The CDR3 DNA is TGTGCCAGTAGTCGCAACCGGGACAGCATAGAGGACACTGAAGCTTTCTTT. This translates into CASSRNRDSIEDTEAFF.

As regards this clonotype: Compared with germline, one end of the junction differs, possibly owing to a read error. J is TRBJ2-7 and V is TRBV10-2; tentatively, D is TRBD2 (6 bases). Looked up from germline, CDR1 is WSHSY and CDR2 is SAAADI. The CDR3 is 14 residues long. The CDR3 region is CACSDAGTSYEQYF. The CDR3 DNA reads TGCGCCTGCAGTGACGCGGGGACCTCCTACGAGCAGTACTTC.

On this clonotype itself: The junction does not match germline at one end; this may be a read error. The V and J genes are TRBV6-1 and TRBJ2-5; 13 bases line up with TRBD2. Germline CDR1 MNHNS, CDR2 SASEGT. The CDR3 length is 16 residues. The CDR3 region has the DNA TGTACCAGCACCACATCGACTAGCGGGGGGCAAGAGACCCAGTACTTC. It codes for CTSTTSTSGGQETQYF.